The source of this T cell receptor beta chain is a study of early T cells in non-severe SARS-CoV-2 infection. V gave up 2 bases and J gave up 2 bases, with 4 bases separating them. CDR3 size: 12 residues. CDR1 KGHSH and CDR2 LQKENI come from the germline V gene. This clonotype was counted many times. Using its own MiXCR run on the 5' RACE reads, TCRdb lists one record per CDR3 protein. The data hold 60,000 to 75,000 distinct CDR3 sequences, with about an eighth observed a single time. What was sequenced was whole blood. This clonotype was sampled from an adult who was a healthcare worker with PCR-confirmed SARS-CoV-2 infection or an uninfected control (not recorded which). V usage is TRBV18 and J usage is TRBJ2-7; D is unresolved. CDR3 loop: CASSPTAYEQYF. CDR3 DNA sequence: TGTGCCAGCTCACCAACGGCCTACGAGCAGTACTTC.